This TCR beta chain was profiled in a study of blood T cell repertoires in COVID-19. For the study at large: The cDNA or gDNA used as material had been derived from T cells, B-cell-depleted T cells, or PBMCs.

Original data processing: Reference gene primers were amplified, and this amplification served to estimate nucleated cell counts. Data came from immunoSEQ multiplex PCR; TCRdb stores just in-frame clones and leaves some out. The DNA gave D and trimming, while V, J and clone size come from that table. The repertoire holds about 220,000 clones, about 91% seen once, with just over 2.5% in the top ten. J lost 3 bases, V lost 4 bases, and 3 bases had no gene match. The CDR3 covers 14 residues. Germline CDR1 MGHDK, CDR2 SYGVNS. Individuals aged roughly 18 to 95 years were recruited from 20 to 25 US areas. Donors were grouped by their self-reported clinical history.

Sequenced sample: PBMCs or T cells enriched from blood (not recorded which). This TCR was sampled from a woman in her thirties with acute COVID-19. The V call is TRBV25-1, the J call TRBJ2-3; 8 nucleotides align to TRBD1. The CDR3: CASSGGQGTDTQYF. The CDR3 nucleotides read TGTGCCAGCAGTGGAGGACAGGGAACAGATACGCAGTATTTT.